This T cell receptor beta chain derives from a study of cytomegalovirus exposure and HLA in healthy donors. Study findings and constraints: Among immune exposure information, only CMV serostatus was available. Productive rates of about 87% or about 30% were seen for most TCR beta V segments in an earlier analysis. In a later analysis, several top co-occurrence clusters appeared linked to parvovirus B19, influenza, CMV and Epstein-Barr virus. Confirmation was obtained in vitro that a few CMV-associated chains are specific for CMV antigens.

Details on this clone: Its antigen is not known.

PCR was performed using 60 Vbeta and 13 Jbeta primers. Repertoires were generated with immunoSEQ multiplex PCR, while TCRdb's copy carries only in-frame clones and drops some. This sample yields roughly 110,000 clones, of which 75% to 80% are seen a single time; roughly 12% belongs to the top ten. CDR1 and CDR2 from the germline V gene are SGHVS and FQNEAQ. Germline trimming cut 5 bases from V and 10 bases from J; bases unmatched to any gene: 7. The CDR3 length is 14 residues. The clonotype was recovered from a woman in her forties in good health and CMV-seropositive. The chain couples TRBV7-8 to TRBJ1-6; TRBD1 matches at 8 bases. Input material: PBMCs. The CDR3 coding sequence is TGTGCCAGCAGCACTGGACAGGGAAGCTCACCCCTCCACTTT. Translated, it gives CASSTGQGSSPLHF.